These T cell receptor beta chains were read from a single sample in a study of T cell changes during pregnancy in multiple sclerosis. The table came from immunoSEQ multiplex PCR; TCRdb's copy has only in-frame clones and leaves some out. The sample has 45,000 to 55,000 clones; roughly 92% are singletons. The input for sequencing was peripheral blood, taken after pregnancy. Receptors were obtained from a female donor with multiple sclerosis, enrolled in a pregnancy study. Both conserved end residues are part of each CDR3. Fields, in order: CDR3 DNA, CDR3 protein, V gene, clone size, J gene, CDR3 length, D gene. D genes are given only for firm matches. Size is omitted from some rows. Given values are once, few, many or a class for expanded clones.

TGTGCCAGCAGCTTAATCCCCGGGTTAGGGGGAGAGACCCAGTACTTC CASSLIPGLGGETQYF TRBV7-3 . TRBJ2-5 16 .
TGTGCCAGCAGTGAAGGTCGGAGCACTGAAGCTTTCTTT CASSEGRSTEAFF TRBV6-1 . TRBJ1-1 13 .
TGCGCCAGCAGTGAAATAGCGGGGGGACCCTACGAGCAGTACTTC CASSEIAGGPYEQYF TRBV10-2 . TRBJ2-7 15 TRBD2
TGTGCCAGCAGCTCACAGGGTTTGAGCAATTCACCCCTCCACTTT CASSSQGLSNSPLHF TRBV7-9 . TRBJ1-6 15 .
TGTGCCAGCAGCCCGACAGGGTTCTTCGTGTGGGATGGCTACACCTTC CASSPTGFFVWDGYTF TRBV11-2 once TRBJ1-2 16 TRBD1
TGTGCCAGCAGCCCCTCCCCTAGTGGAAACACCATATATTTT CASSPSPSGNTIYF TRBV5-6 . TRBJ1-3 14 .
TGTGCCAGCTCACCGTTCTCAGAAACGCCTGGCTACACCTTC CASSPFSETPGYTF TRBV18 . TRBJ1-2 14 .
TGTGCCAGCAGCGTAGGTGGGGACAGCTCCTACGAGCAGTACTTC CASSVGGDSSYEQYF TRBV9 . TRBJ2-7 15 TRBD1
TGTGCCAGCAGCGCTCGCCGGGGGATGAACACTGAAGCTTTCTTT CASSARRGMNTEAFF TRBV9 once TRBJ1-1 15 .
TGTGCCAGCAGTTACAGGCGGGGGGGCTTAGGTGAGCAGTTCTTC CASSYRRGGLGEQFF TRBV6-5 . TRBJ2-1 15 TRBD2
TGCAGCGTTGAAGTTACTCCCGGGACAGGGGCCTATGGCTACACCTTC CSVEVTPGTGAYGYTF TRBV29-1 . TRBJ1-2 16 TRBD1
TGTGCCAGCAGCAAAGTGTGGCGGGGGCCCCGTGGCTACACCTTC CASSKVWRGPRGYTF TRBV21-1 . TRBJ1-2 15 .
TGCAGCGTTTTTGGGCAGGTTCTAATGAACACTGAAGCTTTCTTT CSVFGQVLMNTEAFF TRBV29-1 . TRBJ1-1 15 .
TGCGCCACCGTTCGCCGGGACAGGTTAAATCGGGGCTCCTACAATGAGCAGTTCTTC CATVRRDRLNRGSYNEQFF TRBV23-1 . TRBJ2-1 19 TRBD1
TGTGCCAGCAGCTTGGTTATTCAAGAGACCCAGTACTTC CASSLVIQETQYF TRBV5-4 once TRBJ2-5 13 .
TGTGCCACCAGCAGAGTCGAACAGGGCACAGATACGCAGTATTTT CATSRVEQGTDTQYF TRBV15 . TRBJ2-3 15 .
TGCAGCGTTGCATGGGGGACTCATGGCTACACCTTC CSVAWGTHGYTF TRBV29-1 . TRBJ1-2 12 .
TGTGCCAGCAGGACCCGGGACTACCCCTTCTATGAGCAGTTCTTC CASRTRDYPFYEQFF TRBV7-2 . TRBJ2-1 15 TRBD2
TGTGCCAGCAGCCTCGGGACAGGGGGTAATGAAAAACTGTTTTTT CASSLGTGGNEKLFF TRBV7-2 . TRBJ1-4 15 TRBD1
TGTGCCAGCAGTCGTACTAGCGGGGAGGAGACCCAGTACTTC CASSRTSGEETQYF TRBV7-3 . TRBJ2-5 14 TRBD2
TGTGCCAGTAGTACCAGACAGGGATCGGCGTCACCCCTCCACTTT CASSTRQGSASPLHF TRBV19 . TRBJ1-6 15 TRBD1
TGTGCCAGCAGCATAAGGGGGCTGGACACCATATATTTT CASSIRGLDTIYF TRBV11-2 . TRBJ1-3 13 TRBD1
TGTGCCAGCAGGAATAGCGGGTCCCCAGGGAACAATGAGCAGTTCTTC CASRNSGSPGNNEQFF TRBV27 . TRBJ2-1 16 TRBD2
TGTGCCAGCAGTGAATCGGCAGGTTTGTGGTACGAGCAGTACTTC CASSESAGLWYEQYF TRBV25-1 . TRBJ2-7 15 .
TGTGCCAGCAGTTCGACAGGGCCCATGAACACTGAAGCTTTCTTT CASSSTGPMNTEAFF TRBV7-3 . TRBJ1-1 15 TRBD1
TGTGCCAGCAGCCCCGCAGGGGCCCATAGGGCTTTCTTT CASSPAGAHRAFF TRBV5-6 . TRBJ1-1 13 .
TGTGCCAGTAGGTCCGGGACAGGTTCGGGGACCCAGTACTTC CASRSGTGSGTQYF TRBV19 . TRBJ2-5 14 TRBD1
TGTGGATCTATGGACATCCCAGCCGGGGAGCTGTTTTTT CGSMDIPAGELFF TRBV25-1 . TRBJ2-2 13 .
TGTGCCTGGAGCCTCGGGACTAGCGGGGAGTATACGCAGTATTTT CAWSLGTSGEYTQYF TRBV30 once TRBJ2-3 15 TRBD2
TGTGCCAGCTTGGGCCGGCTTCGGGAAGATACGCAGTATTTT CASLGRLREDTQYF TRBV6-6 . TRBJ2-3 14 .
TGTGCCAGCAGTCAAGGGGATAGCACAGATACGCAGTATTTT CASSQGDSTDTQYF TRBV6-6 . TRBJ2-3 14 .
TGTGCCAGTAGTATTAACCGCCCACCAGTCACTGAAGCTTTCTTT CASSINRPPVTEAFF TRBV19 . TRBJ1-1 15 .
TGTGCCAGCAGCCCGAGTCCCGGGACAGGGAGGTATGGCTACACCTTC CASSPSPGTGRYGYTF TRBV9 . TRBJ1-2 16 TRBD1
TGTGCCAGCAGTCAGAGACAGGGGTCTCCCTACGAGCAGTACTTC CASSQRQGSPYEQYF TRBV27 once TRBJ2-7 15 TRBD1
TGTGCCAGCAGCCCGGAGGGGGGGGCGACCGGGGAGCTGTTTTTT CASSPEGGATGELFF TRBV9 . TRBJ2-2 15 .
TGTGCCAGCAGCTGGCAGGGGACCCCTTATGGCTACACCTTC CASSWQGTPYGYTF TRBV7-3 . TRBJ1-2 14 .
TGCGCCAGCAGCCACACCATGGGACAGTATGGCTACACCTTC CASSHTMGQYGYTF TRBV4-3 . TRBJ1-2 14 TRBD1
TGTGCCAGCAGCTTAGACCCCAGGGTCACTGAAGCTTTCTTT CASSLDPRVTEAFF TRBV11-2 . TRBJ1-1 14 .
TGTGCCAGCAGTGGGGGACAGGGTTCACCCCTCCACTTT CASSGGQGSPLHF TRBV2 . TRBJ1-6 13 TRBD1
TGTGCCAGCAGCCCTACCCTGCCTGGGACAGGGCGAGGCTACACCTTC CASSPTLPGTGRGYTF TRBV7-3 . TRBJ1-2 16 TRBD1
TGTGCTAGTGGTCATGATGGTGTCAGGGGGCGGAAAGAGACCCAGTACTTC CASGHDGVRGRKETQYF TRBV12-5 . TRBJ2-5 17 TRBD1
TGTGCCAGCAGCTTAGGACAGGGGAACGAGCAGTACTTC CASSLGQGNEQYF TRBV7-8 . TRBJ2-7 13 TRBD1
TGTGCCAGCAGCTTTTTGTCGCCACAGACCTACTACGAGCAGTACTTC CASSFLSPQTYYEQYF TRBV5-5 . TRBJ2-7 16 .
TGTGCCAGCAGCTTATTCGGGGGGAGGACCCCTGGTTCACCCCTCCACTTT CASSLFGGRTPGSPLHF TRBV7-2 . TRBJ1-6 17 .
TGTGCCAGCAGTGAAGAGAAAGGGGCCACAGATACGCAGTATTTT CASSEEKGATDTQYF TRBV6-4 . TRBJ2-3 15 .
TGTGCCAGCCATCCCTCCGGGGGGCATGGCTACACCTTC CASHPSGGHGYTF TRBV2 few TRBJ1-2 13 .
TGTGCCAGCAGCTGGCAGGGGAACACTGAAGCTTTCTTT CASSWQGNTEAFF TRBV27 . TRBJ1-1 13 .
TGTGCCAGCAGTGAAAGGGAGGGGCTGAGGGTGAGGAATCAGCCCCAGCATTTT CASSEREGLRVRNQPQHF TRBV6-1 once TRBJ1-5 18 .
TGTGCCAGCAGCTTGGCCCGTTCTGCGGGGGGCATTGTGTCAGATACGCAGTATTTT CASSLARSAGGIVSDTQYF TRBV5-6 . TRBJ2-3 19 TRBD2
TGTGCCAGCAGCTTAGCGGGGGGCCCCCCGGAGACCCAGTACTTC CASSLAGGPPETQYF TRBV11-2 . TRBJ2-5 15 .
TGTGCCATCAGTCAAGAGAATGAAAAACTGTTTTTT CAISQENEKLFF TRBV10-3 . TRBJ1-4 12 .
TGTGCCAGCAGCTTAGGGACTACGGATTCACCCCTCCACTTT CASSLGTTDSPLHF TRBV7-6 few TRBJ1-6 14 .
TGTGCCAGCAGTGCCACGTTCTTGACAGGGTACAATGAGCAGTTCTTC CASSATFLTGYNEQFF TRBV6-4 . TRBJ2-1 16 TRBD1
TGCGCCAGCAGCCAGCGGACAGGGCTATACGAGCAGTACTTC CASSQRTGLYEQYF TRBV4-3 . TRBJ2-7 14 TRBD1
TGTGCCAGCAGCTCAAACAGGATAGTGGCGAACACCGGGGAGCTGTTTTTT CASSSNRIVANTGELFF TRBV7-3 once TRBJ2-2 17 .
TGTGCCAGCTGGGACAGGGGGGCGAATTTCTCACCCTCATACACCGGGGAGCTGTTTTTT CASWDRGANFSPSYTGELFF TRBV21-1 . TRBJ2-2 20 .
TGTGCCACCAGCAGACAACAGGGGTCCTCCTACGAGCAGTACTTC CATSRQQGSSYEQYF TRBV15 . TRBJ2-7 15 TRBD1
TGTGCCAGCAGCTTGCAGGGGGCACCTGGAAACACCATATATTTT CASSLQGAPGNTIYF TRBV27 . TRBJ1-3 15 TRBD1
TGTGCCAGCGCCAGGGACAGGGTTCGCGAGCAGTACTTC CASARDRVREQYF TRBV7-2 . TRBJ2-7 13 TRBD1
. CASSTSTGAGYTF TRBV27 once TRBJ1-2 13 .